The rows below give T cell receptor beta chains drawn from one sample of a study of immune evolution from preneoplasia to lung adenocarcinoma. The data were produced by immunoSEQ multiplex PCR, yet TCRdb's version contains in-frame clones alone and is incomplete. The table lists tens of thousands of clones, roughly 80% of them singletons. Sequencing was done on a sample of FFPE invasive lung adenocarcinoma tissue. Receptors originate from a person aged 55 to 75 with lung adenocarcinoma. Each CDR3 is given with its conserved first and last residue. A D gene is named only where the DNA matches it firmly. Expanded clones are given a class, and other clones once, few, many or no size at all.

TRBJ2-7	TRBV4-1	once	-	CASSQEPAWQQYF	TGCGCCAGCAGCCAAGAGCCAGCCTGGCAGCAGTACTTC
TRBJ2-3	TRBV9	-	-	CASSHPQGMTDTQYF	TGTGCCAGCAGCCACCCCCAGGGTATGACAGATACGCAGTATTTT
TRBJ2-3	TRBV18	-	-	CASSPSQGSTDTQYF	TGTGCCAGCTCACCTTCGCAGGGGAGCACAGATACGCAGTATTTT
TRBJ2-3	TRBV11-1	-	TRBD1	CASSIGQGASTDTQYF	TGTGCCAGCAGCATCGGACAGGGGGCGAGCACAGATACGCAGTATTTT
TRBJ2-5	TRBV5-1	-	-	CASSLDGSGSQETQYF	TGCGCCAGCAGCTTGGATGGTAGCGGCAGCCAAGAGACCCAGTACTTC
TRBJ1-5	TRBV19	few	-	CASSIIQGQPQHF	TGTGCCAGTAGTATAATTCAGGGTCAGCCCCAGCATTTT
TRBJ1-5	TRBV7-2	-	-	CASSRPGQPQHF	TGTGCCAGCAGCCGACCGGGTCAGCCCCAGCATTTT
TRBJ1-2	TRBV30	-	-	CAWSGRYGYTF	TGTGCCTGGAGTGGTCGCTATGGCTACACCTTC
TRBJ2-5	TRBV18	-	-	CASSPGQGSYETQYF	TGTGCCAGCTCACCAGGGCAGGGGTCCTATGAGACCCAGTACTTC
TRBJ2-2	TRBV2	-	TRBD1	CASSDRGTTGELFF	TGTGCCAGCAGTGACAGGGGGACCACCGGGGAGCTGTTTTTT
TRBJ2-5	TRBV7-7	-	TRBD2	CASSLGRSGSLRRETQYF	TGTGCCAGCAGCTTGGGAAGAAGCGGGAGCCTGAGGCGGGAGACCCAGTACTTC
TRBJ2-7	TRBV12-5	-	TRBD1	CASGRTGLYEQYF	TGTGCTAGTGGCCGGACAGGGCTTTACGAGCAGTACTTC
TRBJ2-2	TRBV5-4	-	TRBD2	CASSLADWTSGNTGELFF	TGTGCCAGCAGCTTGGCCGATTGGACTAGCGGAAACACCGGGGAGCTGTTTTTT
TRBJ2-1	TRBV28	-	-	CASSRRSGTQAYNEQFF	TGTGCCAGCAGCCGCCGTTCCGGGACCCAAGCCTACAATGAGCAGTTCTTC
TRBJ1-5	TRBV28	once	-	CASRAPGLENQPQHF	TGTGCCAGCAGGGCCCCGGGCCTGGAAAATCAGCCCCAGCATTTT
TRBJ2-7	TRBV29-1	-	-	CSVEEGWGEQYF	TGCAGCGTTGAAGAGGGTTGGGGCGAGCAGTACTTC
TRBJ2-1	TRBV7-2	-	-	CASSTSLSKSYNEQFF	TGTGCCAGCAGCACCTCCCTGTCGAAGTCGTACAATGAGCAGTTCTTC
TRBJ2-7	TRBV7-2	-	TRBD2	CASSFQRGPFREQYF	TGTGCCAGCAGCTTCCAGCGGGGCCCCTTTAGAGAGCAGTACTTC
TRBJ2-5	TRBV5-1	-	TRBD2	CASSPGGLASETQYF	TGCGCCAGCAGCCCGGGGGGACTAGCGAGTGAGACCCAGTACTTC
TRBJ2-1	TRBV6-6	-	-	CASSYNAGEQFF	TGTGCCAGCAGTTACAACGCTGGGGAGCAGTTCTTC
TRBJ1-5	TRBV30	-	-	CAWSMAGTRSNQPQHF	TGTGCCTGGAGTATGGCCGGGACGCGGAGCAATCAGCCCCAGCATTTT
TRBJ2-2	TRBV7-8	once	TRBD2	CASSLGGLAGKGTGELFF	TGTGCCAGCAGCTTAGGGGGACTAGCGGGAAAAGGGACCGGGGAGCTGTTTTTT
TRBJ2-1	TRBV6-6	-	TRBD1	CASRMGQGNEQFF	TGTGCCAGCAGAATGGGACAGGGGAATGAGCAGTTCTTC
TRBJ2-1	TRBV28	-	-	CASSLLYNEQFF	TGTGCCAGCAGCCTCCTCTACAATGAGCAGTTCTTC
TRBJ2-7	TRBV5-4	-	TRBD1	CASSLDIRTGGGYEQYF	TGTGCCAGCAGCTTGGACATCAGGACAGGGGGCGGTTACGAGCAGTACTTC
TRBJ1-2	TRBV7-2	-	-	CASSSARGYYGYTF	TGTGCCAGCAGCTCCGCCCGGGGCTACTATGGCTACACCTTC
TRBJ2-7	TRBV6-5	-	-	CASSAGPYEQYF	TGTGCCAGCAGTGCGGGACCCTACGAGCAGTACTTC
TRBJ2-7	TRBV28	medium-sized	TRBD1	CASSPGQSYEQYF	TGTGCCAGCAGTCCGGGACAGTCCTACGAGCAGTACTTC
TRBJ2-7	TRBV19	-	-	CASKNGRGYEQYF	TGTGCCAGTAAGAACGGGCGGGGTTACGAGCAGTACTTC
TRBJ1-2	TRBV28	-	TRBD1	CASSLSGGADGYTF	TGTGCCAGCAGTTTATCAGGGGGCGCGGATGGCTACACCTTC
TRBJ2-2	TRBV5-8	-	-	CASSLVVGYTGELFF	TGTGCCAGCAGCTTGGTTGTGGGATACACCGGGGAGCTGTTTTTT
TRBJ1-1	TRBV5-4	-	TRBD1	CASSSYRGTDTEAFF	TGTGCCAGCAGCTCCTACAGGGGGACGGACACTGAAGCTTTCTTT
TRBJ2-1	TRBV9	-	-	CASSQQGGWDEQFF	TGTGCCAGCAGCCAACAGGGGGGGTGGGATGAGCAGTTCTTC
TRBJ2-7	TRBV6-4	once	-	CASSSPPGAYSSYEQYF	TGTGCCAGCAGTTCACCCCCGGGGGCCTATAGTTCCTACGAGCAGTACTTC
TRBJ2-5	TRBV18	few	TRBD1	CASSPGQVETQYF	TGTGCCAGCTCACCGGGACAGGTCGAGACCCAGTACTTC
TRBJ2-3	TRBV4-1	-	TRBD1	CASSQVLLGTGGTDTQYF	TGCGCCAGCAGCCAAGTGCTTCTCGGGACAGGGGGCACAGATACGCAGTATTTT
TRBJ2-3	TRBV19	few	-	CASNLGPSTDTQYF	TGTGCCAGCAACCTGGGTCCTAGCACAGATACGCAGTATTTT
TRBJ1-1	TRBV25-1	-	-	CASSESMNTEAFF	TGTGCCAGCAGTGAAAGTATGAACACTGAAGCTTTCTTT
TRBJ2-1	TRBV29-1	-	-	CSVPTGNNEQFF	TGCAGCGTCCCTACAGGGAACAATGAGCAGTTCTTC
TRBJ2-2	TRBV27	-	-	CASSLARSGELFF	TGTGCCAGCAGTTTAGCCCGAAGCGGGGAGCTGTTTTTT
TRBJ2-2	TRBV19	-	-	CASSIPLRELFF	TGTGCCAGTAGTATCCCTCTCCGGGAGCTGTTTTTT
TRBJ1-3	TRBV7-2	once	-	CASSLERGGLYF	TGTGCCAGCAGCTTAGAGCGGGGCGGCTTATATTTT
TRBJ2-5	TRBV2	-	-	CASRAGRIQETQYF	TGTGCCAGCAGGGCGGGACGGATACAAGAGACCCAGTACTTC
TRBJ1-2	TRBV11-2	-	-	CASSLPRTANYGYTF	TGTGCCAGCAGCTTACCCCGGACAGCTAACTATGGCTACACCTTC
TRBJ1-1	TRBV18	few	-	CASSPPKATNTEAFF	TGTGCCAGCTCACCACCGAAAGCTACAAACACTGAAGCTTTCTTT
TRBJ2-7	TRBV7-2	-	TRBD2	CASSLGGISYEQYF	TGTGCCAGCAGCTTGGGAGGGATCTCCTACGAGCAGTACTTC
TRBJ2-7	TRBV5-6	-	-	CASSFSGNEQYF	TGTGCCAGCAGCTTCAGTGGTAACGAGCAGTACTTC
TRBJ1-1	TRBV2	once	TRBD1	CASSTGTGGRNTEAFF	TGTGCCAGCAGTACTGGGACAGGGGGCCGGAACACTGAAGCTTTCTTT
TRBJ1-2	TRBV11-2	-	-	CASGDYRVGYTF	TGTGCCAGCGGGGACTACAGGGTTGGCTACACCTTC
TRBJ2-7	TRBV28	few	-	CASPPGEGRGVYEQYF	TGTGCCAGCCCCCCGGGGGAGGGCAGGGGGGTCTACGAGCAGTACTTC
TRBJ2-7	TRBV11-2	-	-	CASSGGGSLLEQYF	TGTGCCAGCAGCGGAGGGGGGTCGTTATTAGAGCAGTACTTC
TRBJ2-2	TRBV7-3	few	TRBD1	CASSGGQSSLGELFF	TGTGCCAGCAGCGGGGGACAGTCGAGCCTCGGGGAGCTGTTTTTT
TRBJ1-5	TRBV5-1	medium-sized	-	CASSWDGNQPQHF	TGCGCCAGCAGCTGGGACGGCAATCAGCCCCAGCATTTT
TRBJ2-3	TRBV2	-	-	CATRRESSTDTQYF	TGTGCCACCCGGCGGGAATCAAGCACAGATACGCAGTATTTT